This T cell receptor beta chain comes out of a study of neurological immune-mediated disorders. Overall study: Among the 35 or so patients with multiple sclerosis, some 31 were relapsing-remitting, while 3 were secondary progressive.

General study points: Whereas HTLV-1-associated myelopathy showed the most TCR clonal expansion, multiple sclerosis showed the least, with levels below those of healthy controls.

Unsorted libraries came from 2 million PBMCs stored at -80 °C. Each TCR transcript was tagged with a 10-nucleotide random UMI during 5'RACE. TCRdb fed the 5' RACE reads into MiXCR, producing one record per CDR3 protein. The sample carries approximately 86,000 distinct CDR3 sequences, approximately 2.8% recorded once. The V end lost 3 bases, the J end lost 10 bases, and 10 bases lay between the germline ends. Germline lookup yields CDR1 DFQATT and CDR2 SNEGSKA (reference sequence). The CDR3 spans 11 residues. This clonotype was found many times. Its target is not known. The sample consisted of PBMCs. The TCR originated in a woman between 25 and 40 years old with multiple sclerosis. This chain connects TRBV20-1 to TRBJ2-1; D possibly corresponds to TRBD2 (6 bases). CDR3 loop: CSASGRKEQFF. The CDR3 bases are TGCAGTGCTAGCGGGAGAAAGGAGCAGTTCTTC.